The 22 T cell receptor beta chains given below trace back to one sample, sequenced in a study of T cell responses to AZD1222 COVID-19 vaccine. Data came from immunoSEQ multiplex PCR; TCRdb stores just in-frame clones and leaves some out. The table lists 130,000 or so clones, approximately 90% of them singletons, with around 7.8% in the top ten. Specimen: peripheral blood, collected on day 0 of AZD1222 vaccination. These receptors all stem from an adult in good health.

V and J are TRBV5-4 and TRBJ1-1; weak D call: TRBD1 (5 bases). The germline V gene has CDR1 SGHNT and CDR2 YYREEE (reference sequence). V shed 4 bases and J shed 4 bases, with 14 bases lying between them. The CDR3 totals 14 residues. CDR3 residues: CASSQAGSSTEAFF. The CDR3 nucleotides are TGTGCCAGCAGCCAGGCAGGGTCGAGCACTGAAGCTTTCTTT.

This rearrangement joins TRBV5-5 to TRBJ2-7, with D possibly TRBD2 on 5 matching bases. The V end lost 2 bases, the J end lost 2 bases, and 11 bases lay between the germline ends. CDR1 and CDR2 (germline): SGHKS, YYEKEE (reference sequence). The CDR3 consists of 14 residues. Here the CDR3 DNA reads TGTGCCAGCAGCTTACAGCGGAGTACCTACGAGCAGTACTTC. As protein: CASSLQRSTYEQYF.

This rearrangement joins TRBV6-5 to TRBJ2-3, with 7 bases identical to TRBD1. The CDR3 sequence is 15 residues long. In germline, CDR1 is MNHEY, CDR2 SVGAGI. Germline trimming cut 5 bases from V and 0 bases from J; bases unmatched to any gene: 5. The chain's CDR3 is CASSPQGRSTDTQYF. DNA for the CDR3: TGTGCCAGCAGTCCACAGGGGCGTAGCACAGATACGCAGTATTTT.

The rearrangement uses TRBV6-5 and TRBJ1-6; TRBD1 matches at 7 bases. Germline V lookup: CDR1 MNHEY, CDR2 SVGAGI. The ends lost 6 bases at V and 7 bases at J; junction bases unmatched: 9. This CDR3 spans 15 amino acids. The CDR3 DNA is TGTGCCAGCAGACCCCGGGACAGCTTCAATTCACCCCTCCACTTT. Its translation is CASRPRDSFNSPLHF.

The CDR3 DNA is TGTGCCAGCATGACGGGTGCGGGGGCAGCAGCCTACGAGCAGTACTTC. This codes for CASMTGAGAAAYEQYF. The chain is built from TRBV2 and TRBJ2-7, with D maybe TRBD2 (7 bases). The CDR3 extends over 16 amino acids. V was shortened by 7 bases and J by 2 bases, with 21 bases between the two germline ends. Germline V gene sequence: CDR1 SNHLY, CDR2 FYNNEI.

The chain carries TRBV7-2 and TRBJ2-5, with a possible D match to TRBD2 (5 bases). Germline V lookup: CDR1 SGHTA, CDR2 FQGNSA. The CDR3 covers 13 residues. The germline V and J ends were trimmed by 5 bases and 4 bases, with 11 bases remaining between them. The CDR3 protein is CASSTLARETQYF. CDR3 sequence (DNA): TGTGCCAGCAGCACGCTAGCCCGAGAGACCCAGTACTTC.

J is TRBJ2-2 and V is TRBV24-1, with a tentative D call TRBD1 (6 bases). This CDR3 is 18 amino acids long. Trimming cost V 6 bases and J 0 bases, with 19 bases left between them. CDR1 KGHDR and CDR2 SFDVKD come from the germline V gene. CDR3 sequence reads: CATSSYSDRKANTGELFF. DNA of the CDR3: TGTGCCACCAGTTCTTACAGTGACAGGAAGGCGAACACCGGGGAGCTGTTTTTT.

V and J are TRBV7-8 and TRBJ1-5, with D tentatively TRBD1 (6 bases). Per germline, CDR1 SGHVS and CDR2 FQNEAQ. V shed 5 bases and J shed 0 bases, with 11 bases lying between them. The CDR3 consists of 15 residues. CDR3 coding DNA: TGTGCCAGCAGCCCCGGGACAAATAGCAATCAGCCCCAGCATTTT. Its protein product is CASSPGTNSNQPQHF.

This chain connects TRBV3-1 (or the pseudogene TRBV3-2) to TRBJ2-1, with a weak D call TRBD1 (6 bases). The CDR3 contains 13 residues. In germline, CDR1 is LGHDT, CDR2 YNNKEL (reference sequence). V gave up 3 bases and J gave up 9 bases, with 12 bases separating them. The DNA for the CDR3 is TGTGCCAGCAGCCAGGGGGCTTGGGGTGAGCAGTTCTTC. Protein product: CASSQGAWGEQFF.

The chain couples TRBV5-1 to TRBJ1-2; D is undetermined. V lost 0 bases, J lost 5 bases, and 14 bases lay in between. The germline CDR1 and CDR2 sequences are SGHRS and YFSETQ. There are 15 residues in the CDR3. The CDR3 is CASSLAVVHPYGYTF. CDR3 sequence (DNA): TGCGCCAGCAGCTTGGCAGTGGTGCACCCTTATGGCTACACCTTC.

J is TRBJ2-7 and V is TRBV28, with 8 bases identical to TRBD1. Trimming removed 5 bases from V and 5 bases from J; junction bases left unmatched: 11. The CDR3 consists of 15 residues. Germline-derived CDR1 and CDR2 are MDHEN and SYDVKM. The CDR3 reads CASSPLDRAKNEQYF. In nucleotides, the CDR3 is TGTGCCAGCAGTCCCCTGGACAGGGCAAAGAACGAGCAGTACTTC.

V and J are TRBV25-1 and TRBJ1-1; maybe TRBD1 (6 bases). V shed 7 bases and J shed 1 base, with 13 bases lying between them. The CDR3 contains 14 residues. Germline CDR1 is MGHDK and CDR2 is SYGVNS. The chain's CDR3 is CASTGVGANTEAFF. The CDR3 region has the DNA TGTGCCAGCACTGGAGTGGGGGCGAACACTGAAGCTTTCTTT.

The rearrangement links TRBV7-7 to TRBJ2-3, with D possibly matching TRBD1 (6 bases). This CDR3 has 14 amino acids. Looked up from germline, CDR1 is SSHAT and CDR2 is FNYEAQ (reference sequence). CDR3 sequence (DNA): TGTGCTAGCGCTCCGGGACACAGCACAGATACGCAGTATTTT. This translates into CASAPGHSTDTQYF.

CDR3 sequence (DNA): TGTGCCAGCACGGCGGATAGCAATCAGCCCCAGCATTTT. Translated: CASTADSNQPQHF. This sequence joins TRBV2 and TRBJ1-5; no clear D. This CDR3 spans 13 amino acids. V was clipped by 7 bases and J by 0 bases, with 7 bases between them. The germline V gene has CDR1 SNHLY and CDR2 FYNNEI.

CDR3 region: CASSYAGMTDTQYF. CDR3 DNA sequence: TGTGCCAGCAGTTACGCAGGGATGACAGATACGCAGTATTTT. This chain uses TRBV6-6 with TRBJ2-3; the D gene is possibly TRBD1 (5 bases). Between the trimmed V and J ends, which lost 2 bases and 3 bases, there was a span of 9 bases. This CDR3 is 14 amino acids long. Per germline, CDR1 MNHNY and CDR2 SVGAGI (reference sequence).

The genes are TRBV6-5 and TRBJ2-3; D might be TRBD1 (5 bases). The CDR3 is made up of 13 amino acids. Deletions cut 6 bases from V and 0 bases from J, with 7 bases between. Germline CDR1 and CDR2: MNHEY and SVGAGI. The DNA of the CDR3 is TGTGCCAGCAGACAGGAGAGCACAGATACGCAGTATTTT. It is translated as CASRQESTDTQYF.

The rearrangement links TRBV28 to TRBJ1-1; 8 bases line up with TRBD1. Germline V CDR1 and CDR2: MDHEN, SYDVKM. The CDR3 covers 14 residues. The V segment lost 4 bases and the J segment 1 base; nucleotides outside the gene matches: 2. The CDR3 reads CASSSGQGNTEAFF. For the CDR3, the DNA is TGTGCCAGCAGTTCCGGACAGGGGAACACTGAAGCTTTCTTT.

The chain carries TRBV14 and TRBJ2-3; D possibly matches TRBD1 or TRBD2 (5 bases each). Trimming removed 0 bases from V and 0 bases from J, with 19 bases in between. The CDR3 length is 19 residues. From germline, CDR1 is SGHDN and CDR2 FVKESK. CDR3 region: CASSQDGLLRDQSTDTQYF. CDR3 nucleotides: TGTGCCAGCAGCCAAGATGGGCTACTCCGGGACCAGAGCACAGATACGCAGTATTTT.

The V and J genes are TRBV16 and TRBJ2-7; TRBD1 matches 10 bases. The CDR3 totals 18 residues. The V gene end was trimmed by 4 bases and the J gene end by 3 bases; junction bases not matched to a gene: 15. Germline CDR1 is KGHSY and CDR2 is FQNENV. The CDR3 is CASSRPNPRGDRGYEQYF. The CDR3 DNA sequence: TGTGCCAGCAGCCGACCGAACCCAAGGGGGGACAGGGGCTACGAGCAGTACTTC.

In its sample, this clone was seen once. The chain employs TRBV12-5 and TRBJ1-2; D might be TRBD1 (6 bases). Trimming removed 10 bases at V and 3 bases at J, with 15 bases between. There are 13 residues in the CDR3. The germline V gene has CDR1 LGHNT and CDR2 FRNRAP. The CDR3 DNA reads as TGTGCTATCGGGGGGGCAGAGGACTATGGCTACACCTTC. Protein: CAIGGAEDYGYTF.

This clone was recorded once. The chain combines TRBV11-3 with TRBJ2-7, with 12 bases matching TRBD1. J was trimmed by 5 bases and V by 1 base; bases with no gene match: 3. Per germline, CDR1 SGHNT and CDR2 YENEEA. The CDR3 sequence is 15 residues long. The CDR3 coding sequence is TGTGCCAGCAGCTTAGGAGGGACAGGGGGCAACGAGCAGTACTTC. Translating it yields CASSLGGTGGNEQYF.

The V gene is TRBV13, the J gene TRBJ1-6; a weak D match, TRBD1 (5 bases). The CDR3 runs 14 residues. Between the trimmed V and J ends, which lost 4 bases and 7 bases, there was a span of 11 bases. Germline V gene data show CDR1 as PRHDT and CDR2 as FYEKMQ (reference sequence). CDR3 region: CASSSWDGNSPLHF. The CDR3 DNA reads as TGTGCCAGCAGCTCATGGGACGGCAATTCACCCCTCCACTTT.